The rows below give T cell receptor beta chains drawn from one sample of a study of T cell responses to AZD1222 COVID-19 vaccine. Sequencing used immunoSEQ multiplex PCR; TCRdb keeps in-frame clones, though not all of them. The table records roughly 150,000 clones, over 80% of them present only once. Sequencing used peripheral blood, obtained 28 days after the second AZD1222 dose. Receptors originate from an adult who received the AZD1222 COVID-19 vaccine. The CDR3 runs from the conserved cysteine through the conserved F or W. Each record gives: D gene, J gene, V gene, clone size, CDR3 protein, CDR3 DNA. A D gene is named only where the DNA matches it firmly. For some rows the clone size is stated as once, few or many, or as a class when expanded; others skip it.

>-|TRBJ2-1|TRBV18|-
CASSYQGGTYSYNEQFF
TGTGCCAGCTCGTATCAGGGAGGAACCTACTCCTACAATGAGCAGTTCTTC
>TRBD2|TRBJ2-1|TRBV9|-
CASSAHLAGIHLGNEQFF
TGTGCCAGCAGCGCCCACTTAGCGGGGATCCACTTAGGCAATGAGCAGTTCTTC
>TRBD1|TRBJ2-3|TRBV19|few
CASSPGTGPGKQYF
TGTGCCAGTAGTCCCGGGACAGGCCCCGGGAAGCAGTATTTT
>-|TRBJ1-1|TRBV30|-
CAWSVPSDNRYKAFF
TGTGCCTGGAGTGTACCCTCAGACAACCGGTATAAAGCTTTCTTT
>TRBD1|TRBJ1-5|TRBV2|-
CASSGPGTGGRIGNQPQHF
TGTGCCAGCAGTGGACCCGGGACAGGGGGCCGTATTGGCAATCAGCCCCAGCATTTT
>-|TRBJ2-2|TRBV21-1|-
CASSKGIGTGELFF
TGTGCCAGCAGCAAAGGGATCGGAACCGGGGAGCTGTTTTTT
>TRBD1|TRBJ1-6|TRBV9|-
CASSGPGTERISYNSPLHF
TGTGCCAGCAGCGGCCCCGGGACAGAAAGAATCTCCTATAATTCACCCCTCCACTTT
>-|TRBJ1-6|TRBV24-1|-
CATSSWEECLNSPLHF
TGTGCCACCAGTTCCTGGGAGGAATGCCTGAATTCACCCCTCCACTTT
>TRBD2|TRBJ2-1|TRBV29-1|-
CSVASGGVSYNEQFF
TGCAGCGTCGCTAGCGGGGGAGTGTCCTACAATGAGCAGTTCTTC
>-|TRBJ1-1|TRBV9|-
CASSVGGPMNTEAFF
TGTGCCAGCAGCGTAGGAGGTCCTATGAACACTGAAGCTTTCTTT
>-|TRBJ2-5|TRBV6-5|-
CASQGGGTETQYF
TGTGCCAGCCAGGGTGGGGGGACGGAGACCCAGTACTTC
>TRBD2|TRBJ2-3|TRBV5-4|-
CASSSAGLAGGSSTDTQYF
TGTGCCAGCAGCTCCGCGGGACTAGCGGGGGGATCTAGCACAGATACGCAGTATTTT